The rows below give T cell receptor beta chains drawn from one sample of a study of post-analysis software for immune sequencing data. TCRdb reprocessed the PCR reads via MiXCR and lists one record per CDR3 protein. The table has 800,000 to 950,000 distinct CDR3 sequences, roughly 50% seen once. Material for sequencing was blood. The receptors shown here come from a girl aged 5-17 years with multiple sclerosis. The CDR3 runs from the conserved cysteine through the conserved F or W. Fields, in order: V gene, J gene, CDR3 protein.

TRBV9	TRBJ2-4	CASSDVPGNIQYF
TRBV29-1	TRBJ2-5	CSGRTGSQETQYF
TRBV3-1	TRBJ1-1	CASSQVRGAQIMNTEAFF
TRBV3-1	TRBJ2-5	CASSQDGTAQETQYF
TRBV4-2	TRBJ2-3	CASSQGLSGDTDTQYF
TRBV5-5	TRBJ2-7	CASSRAAPPGANYEQYF
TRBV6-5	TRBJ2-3	CASSYSGHGITSTDTQYF
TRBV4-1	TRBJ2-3	CASSPQRQGADTQYF
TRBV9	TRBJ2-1	CASSYTSHQGNEQFF
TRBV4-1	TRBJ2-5	CASSQDLTGGQTQYF
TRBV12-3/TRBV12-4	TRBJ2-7	CASSPSGRDEQYF
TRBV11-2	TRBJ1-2	CASSLGWTVVGYTF
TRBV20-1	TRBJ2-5	CSARWTGGRTVQETQYF
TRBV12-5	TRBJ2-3	CASGLVLGDGAHTDTQYF
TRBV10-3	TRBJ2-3	CAIKTGSKDTQYF
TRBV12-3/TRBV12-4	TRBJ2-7	CASSLALPEQYF
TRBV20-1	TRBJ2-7	CSAGQGFFEQYF
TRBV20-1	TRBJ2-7	CSAREQPSYEQYF
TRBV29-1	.	CSVEGRGSYNEQYF
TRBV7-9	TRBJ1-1	CASSPVGGLDTEAFF
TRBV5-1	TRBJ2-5	CASSLGFKETQYF
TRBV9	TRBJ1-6	CASSEGAVNSPLHF
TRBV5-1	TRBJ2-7	CASSYRTSGFNEQYF
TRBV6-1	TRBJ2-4	CASSSAGTGAAKNIQYF
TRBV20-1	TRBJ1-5	CSARSGREVGPQHF
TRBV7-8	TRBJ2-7	CASSEGTAWSYEQYF
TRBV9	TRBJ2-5	CASSPGPFEGTQYF
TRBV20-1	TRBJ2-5	CSANRLAGGSETQYF
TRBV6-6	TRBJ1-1	CASSTPRTGSEAFF
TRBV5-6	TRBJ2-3	CASSLGGGVDTQYF
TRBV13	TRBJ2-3	CASSGQTSTGGPDTQYF
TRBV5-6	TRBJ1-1	CASSLVGGSGTEAFF
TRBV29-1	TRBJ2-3	CSVEEARRRSDTQYF
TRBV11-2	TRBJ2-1	CASSLGPLAGIDNEQFF
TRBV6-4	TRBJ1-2	CASSDSGGGYGYTF
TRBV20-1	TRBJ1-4	CSARRGTNEKLFF
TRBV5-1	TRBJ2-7	CASSLQGGGSYEQYF
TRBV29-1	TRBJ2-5	CSVPSLPPAAQYF
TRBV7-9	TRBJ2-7	CASSLQSAFSVHEQYF
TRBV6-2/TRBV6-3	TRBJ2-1	CASSLQHLTSGYYNEQFF
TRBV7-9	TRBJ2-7	CASSSTSGPYEQYF
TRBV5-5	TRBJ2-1	CASSWAIVNNEQFF
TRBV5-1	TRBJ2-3	CASSLTREADTQYF
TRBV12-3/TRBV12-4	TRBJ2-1	CASSFLRLYNEQFF
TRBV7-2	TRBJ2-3	CASGPGRRTDTQYF
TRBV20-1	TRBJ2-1	CSARDRKGSYNEQFF
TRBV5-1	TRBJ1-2	CASRQGRRYGYTF
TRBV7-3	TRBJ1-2	CASSPQQGPYTF
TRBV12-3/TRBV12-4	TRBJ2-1	CASSPEREGLRNEQFF
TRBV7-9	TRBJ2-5	CASSPYGTGGNYEQYF
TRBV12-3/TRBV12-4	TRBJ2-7	CASTDPGQGVYEQYF